The clone carrying this T cell receptor beta chain has only a few counts. Its antigen is currently unknown. A read error may account for a junction end that differs from germline. The identical CDR3 is also encoded by other nucleotide sequences in the sample. This CDR3 has 16 amino acids. This record belongs to a study of metastatic and nonmetastatic thyroid tumors. Study-wide background: Malignant thyroid and benign thyroid patients provided blood and tumor or nodule tissue whose repertoires were compared. Whole-study results and caveats: Malignant tumors reportedly showed significantly higher TCR beta diversity than benign nodules in both blood and tumor.

In the authors' workflow: Clinicopathological groups of papillary thyroid cancer showed CDR3 differences that were used to build a distant-metastasis classifier. TCRdb re-processed the PCR reads through MiXCR. It is TCRdb's table, rather than the study itself, that gives the V and J calls and clone size. The repertoire holds fewer than 35,000 clones, about 32% seen once, with about 32% in the top ten. The entire patient cohort was treatment-naive prior to thyroid surgery. The chain couples TRBV12-3 or TRBV12-4 to TRBJ2-2, with 7 bases fitting TRBD1. This TCR was sampled from a female donor with papillary thyroid cancer or a benign thyroid nodule (not recorded which). Some clones in this sample may be carry-over from other donors' samples. Sequencing was carried out using blood. CDR3 amino acids: CASTSRARGTAGELFF. In DNA form, the CDR3 reads TGTGCCAGCACCTCCCGTGCCAGGGGGACCGCCGGGGAGCTTTTTTTT.